The 30 T cell receptor beta chains below were found in one sample sequenced in a study of T cell changes during pregnancy in multiple sclerosis. TCRdb keeps only in-frame clones here, not all; method: immunoSEQ multiplex PCR. The sample carries about 69,000 clones, approximately 92% recorded once. This specimen consisted of peripheral blood, obtained in the third trimester of pregnancy. These receptors originate from a female donor in good health, enrolled as a control in a pregnancy study.

The CDR3 nucleotides are TGCGCCAGCAGCCCCCCTTTACGGGACCAAGAGACCCAGTACTTC. It yields the protein CASSPPLRDQETQYF. The chain couples TRBV5-1 to TRBJ2-5; D call uncertain. The CDR3 is 15 residues long. The V gene's germline CDR1 is SGHRS and CDR2 YFSETQ. Trimming removed 4 bases from V and 0 bases from J, with 13 bases in between.

The chain combines TRBV5-7 with TRBJ1-2; unclear D gene. TRBV5-7 is sorted into the ORF group, with uncertain function. Trimming removed 2 bases at V and 13 bases at J, with 6 bases between. The CDR3 totals 9 residues. The CDR3: CASSFPLTF. CDR3 bases: TGTGCCAGCAGCTTCCCCCTCACCTTC.

The chain couples TRBV19 to TRBJ1-2, with D maybe TRBD1 (6 bases). Germline loops: CDR1 LNHDA, CDR2 SQIVND (reference sequence). This CDR3 contains 14 residues. Trimming pared 5 bases from V and 2 bases from J, leaving 12 bases between. The CDR3 reads CASSSRTVNYGYTF. CDR3 DNA: TGTGCCAGTAGTTCCCGGACAGTAAACTATGGCTACACCTTC.

The chain recombines TRBV25-1 with TRBJ1-6; unclear D gene. V dropped 5 bases and J dropped 10 bases, with 15 bases sitting between them. Germline CDR1 and CDR2: MGHDK and SYGVNS. The CDR3 is 14 residues long. For the CDR3, the DNA is TGTGCCAGCAGTTCTACCTCGCTGGGCTCACCCCTCCACTTT. This encodes CASSSTSLGSPLHF.

The chain is built from TRBV6-1 and TRBJ1-2; 7 nucleotides align to TRBD1. The CDR3 is 15 residues long. Per the germline V gene, CDR1 is MNHNS and CDR2 is SASEGT. With V trimmed by 1 base and J by 13 bases, 15 bases remained unmatched. The CDR3 spells CASSEGPEAGGFCTF. DNA for the CDR3: TGTGCCAGCAGTGAAGGGCCGGAGGCAGGGGGGTTTTGCACCTTC.

This clone was observed once. This sequence joins TRBV7-8 and TRBJ2-1, with D maybe TRBD1 (6 bases). V lost 6 bases and J lost 5, with 11 bases in between. CDR1 is SGHVS and CDR2 is FQNEAQ in the germline V gene. This CDR3 is 13 amino acids long. This chain's CDR3 is CASRHRVHNEQFF. CDR3 coding DNA: TGTGCCAGCAGACACAGGGTGCACAATGAGCAGTTCTTC.

The rearrangement joins TRBV7-6 to TRBJ2-5; no clear D. The CDR3 is 13 residues long. Germline V gives CDR1 SGHVS, CDR2 FNYEAQ. V was cut by 1 base and J by 4 bases, with 7 bases left in between. The CDR3, as DNA: TGTGCCAGCAGCTTAGGTAGCCGAGAGACCCAGTACTTC. This sequence encodes CASSLGSRETQYF.

This clone showed up just once. This sequence joins TRBV4-2 and TRBJ2-7; 9 positions agree with TRBD2. This CDR3 comprises 15 residues. Germline values: CDR1 LGHNA, CDR2 YNFKEQ. V shed 2 bases, J shed 6 bases, and the junction held 8 bases outside the gene matches. Here the CDR3 reads CASSQLSGRGGEQYF. The CDR3 bases are TGTGCCAGCAGCCAACTTAGCGGGAGAGGGGGCGAGCAGTACTTC.

The chain combines TRBV11-2 with TRBJ1-5; no definite D call. Trimming took 1 base from V and 5 from J, leaving 12 bases between them. This CDR3 contains 15 residues. CDR1 and CDR2 from the germline V gene are SGHAT and FQNNGV. CDR3 nucleotide sequence: TGTGCCAGCAGCTTAGCCGGGAACTTCGATCAGCCCCAGCATTTT. Amino acids: CASSLAGNFDQPQHF.

V gene TRBV5-4 combines with J gene TRBJ1-2; D ambiguous. This CDR3 has 17 residues. V was pared by 4 bases and J by 5 bases, with 24 bases between. Germline CDR1 is SGHNT and CDR2 is YYREEE (reference sequence). This CDR3 reads CASSGAPFSRPGYGYTF. The CDR3 region has the DNA TGTGCCAGCAGCGGAGCTCCCTTTAGCCGACCGGGGTATGGCTACACCTTC.

The genes are TRBV9 and TRBJ1-1, with 8 bases that match TRBD1. This CDR3 spans 14 amino acids. The V gene end was trimmed by 3 bases and the J gene end by 7 bases; junction bases not matched to a gene: 8. CDR1 SGDLS and CDR2 YYNGEE come from the germline V gene. The CDR3 DNA reads TGTGCCAGCAGCGCCGAGGACAGGGTTAATGAAGCTTTCTTT. The encoded protein is CASSAEDRVNEAFF.

This chain uses TRBV14 with TRBJ2-5; the D gene is possibly TRBD2 (5 bases). This CDR3 spans 16 amino acids. V lost 1 base and J lost 4, with 16 bases in between. The V gene's germline CDR1 is SGHDN and CDR2 FVKESK. CDR3 bases: TGTGCCAGCAGCCAAGGAATAGCGTCCGCCGGAGAGACCCAGTACTTC. Its protein product is CASSQGIASAGETQYF.

V gene TRBV2 combines with J gene TRBJ2-2; a weak D match, TRBD1 (5 bases). V was cut by 7 bases and J by 7 bases, with 22 bases left in between. Germline V gene data show CDR1 as SNHLY and CDR2 as FYNNEI. The CDR3 totals 16 residues. The CDR3 DNA sequence: TGTGCCAGCACTCATCCCTCTGGACAATCAGGCGGGGAGCTGTTTTTT. As protein: CASTHPSGQSGGELFF.

The chain is built from TRBV12-5 and TRBJ2-5, with TRBD2 identical over 13 bases. V was clipped by 3 bases and J by 5 bases; unmatched bases: 9. The CDR3 length is 17 residues. Germline V gene data show CDR1 as LGHNT and CDR2 as FRNRAP. In DNA, the CDR3 is TGTGCTAGTGGTTTTCTTCCGGGGACTAGCGGGGTGGAGACCCAGTACTTC. This encodes CASGFLPGTSGVETQYF. The entire variable domain, with the rest obtained from reference TRBV12-5 and TRBJ2-5, is as follows: DARVTQTPRHKVTEMGQEVTMRCQPILGHNTVFWYRQTMMQGLELLAYFRNRAPLDDSGMPKDRFSAEMPDATLATLKIQPSEPRDSAVYFCASGFLPGTSGVETQYFGPGTRLLVL.

The chain combines TRBV7-2 with TRBJ2-4; 9 bases align to TRBD2. Unmatched junction bases numbered 12, after V lost 1 base and J lost 8 bases. This CDR3 is built from 17 residues. Germline loops: CDR1 SGHTA, CDR2 FQGNSA. Here the CDR3 reads CASSLGTQAGGWDIQYF. In DNA form, the CDR3 reads TGTGCCAGCAGCTTAGGGACTCAAGCGGGAGGCTGGGACATTCAGTACTTC.

This chain uses TRBV15 with TRBJ2-1, with 9 bases lining up with TRBD2. With 4 bases clipped from V and 6 bases from J, the junction kept 7 bases outside the gene matches. Looked up from germline, CDR1 is LNHNV and CDR2 is YYDKDF (reference sequence). The CDR3 spans 15 residues. In nucleotides, the CDR3 is TGTGCCACCAGCAACCCCCTAGCGGGGAGCAATGAGCAGTTCTTC. Protein product: CATSNPLAGSNEQFF.

This chain links TRBV7-2 with TRBJ2-7, with 16 bases that match TRBD2. Germline V gene sequence: CDR1 SGHTA, CDR2 FQGNSA. CDR3 length: 16 amino acids. V gave up 5 bases and J gave up 3 bases; unmatched junction bases: 4. This chain's CDR3 is CASSLGTSGRGYEQYF. DNA for the CDR3: TGTGCCAGCAGCCTAGGGACTAGCGGGAGGGGCTACGAGCAGTACTTC.

This CDR3 is CASSEAGTSGWVEQFF. CDR3 in DNA: TGTGCCAGCAGTGAAGCCGGGACTAGCGGGTGGGTTGAGCAGTTCTTC. This chain links TRBV6-1 with TRBJ2-1; the match to TRBD2 covers 12 bases. Trimming removed 0 bases from V and 9 bases from J; junction bases left unmatched: 6. Germline-derived CDR1 and CDR2 are MNHNS and SASEGT. CDR3 length: 16 residues.

This chain connects TRBV5-1 to TRBJ1-1, with D possibly matching TRBD1 (5 bases). Trimming stripped 6 bases from V and 4 bases from J, with 13 bases between. The germline V gene has CDR1 SGHRS and CDR2 YFSETQ. This CDR3 has 13 residues. CDR3 sequence: CASKVDSTTEAFF. CDR3 nucleotide sequence: TGCGCCAGCAAGGTCGACAGCACCACTGAAGCTTTCTTT.

The J gene is TRBJ1-5, the V gene TRBV7-2; TRBD1 matches at 7 bases. Trimming at V came to 6 bases and at J to 4 bases, leaving 9 bases not matched to a gene. From germline, CDR1 is SGHTA and CDR2 FQGNSA. The CDR3 has 15 amino acids. CDR3 residues: CASRQGQASNQPQHF. The CDR3 DNA is TGTGCCAGCAGACAAGGACAGGCCTCGAATCAGCCCCAGCATTTT.

This chain connects TRBV14 to TRBJ1-1, with D tentatively TRBD1 (5 bases). CDR1 SGHDN and CDR2 FVKESK come from the germline V gene. The CDR3 sequence is 13 residues long. V shed 6 bases and J shed 3 bases, with 11 bases lying between them. This chain's CDR3 is CASRRQSYTEAFF. The CDR3 bases are TGTGCCAGCAGACGACAGTCGTACACTGAAGCTTTCTTT.

The rearrangement joins TRBV7-9 to TRBJ1-5; 11 bases align to TRBD1. With V trimmed by 5 bases and J by 0 bases, 6 bases remained unmatched. Germline CDR1 reads SEHNR; CDR2 reads FQNEAQ (reference sequence). The CDR3 is made up of 17 amino acids. DNA for the CDR3: TGTGCCAGCAGCCAGGGACAGGGGGACTATAGCAATCAGCCCCAGCATTTT. Protein: CASSQGQGDYSNQPQHF.

About this clone itself: Other DNA variants within this sample encode the same CDR3. CDR3 coding DNA: TGCGCCAGCAGCTTAGACTTCTACGAGCAGTACTTC. Translation: CASSLDFYEQYF. The chain joins TRBV5-1 to TRBJ2-7; no definite D call. The CDR3 covers 12 residues. V lost 2 bases, J lost 3 bases, and 6 bases lay in between. Germline loops: CDR1 SGHRS, CDR2 YFSETQ.

This chain uses TRBV11-1 with TRBJ2-2; TRBD2 agrees at 7 bases. In germline, CDR1 is SGHAT, CDR2 FQDESV (reference sequence). This CDR3 contains 16 residues. V trimming: 5 bases; J trimming: 0 bases; junction bases outside the gene matches: 6. CDR3 DNA sequence: TGTGCCAGCAGCAGAGAAGCGGGATCGAACACCGGGGAGCTGTTTTTT. Its translation: CASSREAGSNTGELFF.

The chain uses TRBV10-3 and TRBJ1-1; D is ambiguous. This CDR3 has 12 amino acids. From germline, CDR1 is ENHRY and CDR2 SYGVKD. V was pared by 0 bases and J by 9 bases, with 8 bases between. CDR3 in DNA: TGTGCCATCAGTGAGTCAGCTAGGCAAGCTTTCTTT. Translation gives CAISESARQAFF.

V and J are TRBV5-1 and TRBJ1-2; D gene ambiguous. Germline loops: CDR1 SGHRS, CDR2 YFSETQ. Deletions cut 1 base from V and 8 bases from J, with 6 bases between. The CDR3 runs 11 residues. The CDR3 loop reads CASSLSGGYTF. CDR3 nucleotide sequence: TGCGCCAGCAGCTTGTCAGGAGGCTACACCTTC.

This chain connects TRBV11-2 to TRBJ2-6; possible D gene TRBD1, 5 bases. The CDR3 loop spans 16 amino acids. The V gene lost 7 bases and the J gene lost 0 bases, with 13 bases spanning the gap. Germline assignment: CDR1 SGHAT and CDR2 FQNNGV. The CDR3 is CASTRVPYSGANVLTF. The CDR3 DNA follows: TGTGCCAGCACCAGGGTCCCCTACTCTGGGGCCAACGTCCTGACTTTC.

The chain recombines TRBV5-4 with TRBJ1-4, with D unclear. Germline V gene sequence: CDR1 SGHNT, CDR2 YYREEE (reference sequence). This CDR3 contains 14 residues. The germline V and J ends were trimmed by 2 bases and 3 bases, with 8 bases remaining between them. DNA for the CDR3: TGTGCCAGCAGCTTTTCCGGGGCTAATGAAAAACTGTTTTTT. Translated: CASSFSGANEKLFF. Combining the CDR3 with reference TRBV5-4 and TRBJ1-4 gives the whole variable domain ETGVTQSPTHLIKTRGQQVTLRCSSQSGHNTVSWYQQALGQGPQFIFQYYREEENGRGNFPPRFSGLQFPNYSSELNVNALELDDSALYLCASSFSGANEKLFFGSGTQLSVL.

This sequence joins TRBV7-2 and TRBJ2-1; 9 nucleotides align to TRBD2. Unmatched junction bases numbered 11, after V lost 1 base and J lost 10 bases. The CDR3 contains 16 residues. Germline V gene data show CDR1 as SGHTA and CDR2 as FQGNSA. CDR3 sequence reads: CASSLGVAGGSGEQFF. CDR3 DNA sequence: TGTGCCAGCAGCTTAGGTGTGGCGGGGGGGTCTGGAGAGCAGTTCTTC.

This chain uses TRBV7-3 with TRBJ2-3, with 12 bases lining up with TRBD2. There are 17 residues in the CDR3. Germline V gene data show CDR1 as SGHTA and CDR2 as FQGTGA. With 2 bases clipped from V and 5 bases from J, the junction kept 8 bases outside the gene matches. CDR3 sequence: CASSLGSTSGSGDTQYF. The CDR3 DNA follows: TGTGCCAGCAGCTTAGGTTCGACTAGCGGGAGTGGAGATACGCAGTATTTT.